This T cell receptor beta chain was captured by sequencing in a study of blood T cell repertoires in COVID-19. Overall study context: PBMCs, B-cell-depleted T cells, or T cells provided the cDNA or gDNA that made up the material.

Profiling relied on immunoSEQ multiplex PCR, and the TCRdb table lists in-frame clones only, not all of them. There are roughly 240,000 clones in the sample; 80% to 90% occur only once, and 3.6% lies in the top ten. The CDR3 sequence is 14 residues long. Germline V CDR1 and CDR2: SGHTA, FQGNSA. With V trimmed by 3 bases and J by 4 bases, 3 bases remained unmatched. The chain employs TRBV7-2 and TRBJ1-1; 9 bases align to TRBD1. Sequenced material: PBMCs or T cells enriched from blood (not recorded which). This TCR was sampled from a woman in her 40s who had been exposed to COVID-19. This CDR3 is CASSFRDRVTEAFF. The CDR3 nucleotides read TGTGCCAGCAGCTTCCGGGACAGGGTCACTGAAGCTTTCTTT.